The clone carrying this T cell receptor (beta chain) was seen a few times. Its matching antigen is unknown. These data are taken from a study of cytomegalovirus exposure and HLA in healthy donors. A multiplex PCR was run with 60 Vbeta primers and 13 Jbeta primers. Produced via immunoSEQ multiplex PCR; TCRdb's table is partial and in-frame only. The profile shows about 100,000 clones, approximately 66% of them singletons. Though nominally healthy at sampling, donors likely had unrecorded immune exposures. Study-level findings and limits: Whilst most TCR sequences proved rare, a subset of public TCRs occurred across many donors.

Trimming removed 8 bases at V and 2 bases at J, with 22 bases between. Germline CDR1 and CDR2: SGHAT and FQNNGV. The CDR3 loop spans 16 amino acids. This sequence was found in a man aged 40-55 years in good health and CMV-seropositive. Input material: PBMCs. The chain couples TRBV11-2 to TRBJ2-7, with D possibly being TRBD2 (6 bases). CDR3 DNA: TGTGCCAGCCTTTCCGTCGGCGGGGATATAACCTACGAGCAGTACTTC. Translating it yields CASLSVGGDITYEQYF.